The rows below give T cell receptor beta chains drawn from one sample of a study of T cell responses to AZD1222 COVID-19 vaccine. Sequenced by immunoSEQ multiplex PCR; TCRdb stores in-frame clones only, minus some. The data contain hundreds of thousands of clones, about 94% of them seen just once; the ten biggest clones take up 0.5% to 0.7%. Here the sequenced sample was peripheral blood, taken 28 days after the second AZD1222 dose. Receptor source: an adult who received the AZD1222 COVID-19 vaccine. CDR3s include the opening cysteine and the closing phenylalanine or tryptophan. The order of the fields is J gene, D gene, CDR3 length, V gene, clone size, CDR3 protein, CDR3 DNA. A D gene is named only where the DNA matches it firmly. Where a row states a size, it is once, few, many or the class of an expanded clone; other rows omit it.

j_gene: TRBJ1-1; d_gene: TRBD1; len: 13; v_gene: TRBV6-2/TRBV6-3; abundance: .; CDR3aa: CASSLTGGTEAFF; CDR3nt: TGTGCCAGCAGTTTGACAGGGGGCACTGAAGCTTTCTTT
j_gene: TRBJ2-5; d_gene: .; len: 15; v_gene: TRBV3-1/TRBV3-2; abundance: .; CDR3aa: CASSQDTGGWETQYF; CDR3nt: TGTGCCAGCAGCCAAGATACGGGGGGCTGGGAGACCCAGTACTTC
j_gene: TRBJ1-1; d_gene: TRBD1; len: 15; v_gene: TRBV9; abundance: .; CDR3aa: CASSHGTGRNTEAFF; CDR3nt: TGTGCCAGCAGCCACGGGACAGGGCGGAACACTGAAGCTTTCTTT
j_gene: TRBJ2-3; d_gene: .; len: 14; v_gene: TRBV7-3; abundance: .; CDR3aa: CASSLTGTSDTQYF; CDR3nt: TGTGCCAGCAGCTTAACTGGGACCTCAGATACGCAGTATTTT
j_gene: TRBJ2-1; d_gene: .; len: 13; v_gene: TRBV2; abundance: .; CDR3aa: CASRQGGYNEQFF; CDR3nt: TGTGCCAGCAGACAGGGAGGGTACAATGAGCAGTTCTTC
j_gene: TRBJ1-2; d_gene: TRBD1; len: 13; v_gene: TRBV20-1; abundance: .; CDR3aa: CSVSIGQGTGYTF; CDR3nt: TGCAGTGTTAGTATCGGACAGGGGACTGGCTACACCTTC
j_gene: TRBJ1-3; d_gene: .; len: 14; v_gene: TRBV10-3; abundance: .; CDR3aa: CAISGDLGGNTIYF; CDR3nt: TGTGCCATCAGTGGGGACCTGGGAGGAAACACCATATATTTT
j_gene: TRBJ1-5; d_gene: .; len: 14; v_gene: TRBV28; abundance: .; CDR3aa: CASSLQSTYQPQHF; CDR3nt: TGTGCCAGCAGTTTACAGTCGACCTACCAGCCCCAGCATTTT
j_gene: TRBJ2-5; d_gene: TRBD1; len: 15; v_gene: TRBV5-1; abundance: .; CDR3aa: CASSFSTGGAETQYF; CDR3nt: TGCGCCAGCAGCTTCTCCACAGGGGGCGCGGAGACCCAGTACTTC
j_gene: TRBJ1-5; d_gene: .; len: 14; v_gene: TRBV9; abundance: .; CDR3aa: CASSVGGVGQPQHF; CDR3nt: TGTGCCAGCAGCGTAGGGGGGGTAGGGCAGCCCCAGCATTTT
j_gene: TRBJ2-7; d_gene: TRBD1; len: 15; v_gene: TRBV3-1/TRBV3-2; abundance: .; CDR3aa: CASSHEQGAGNEQYF; CDR3nt: TGTGCCAGCAGCCACGAACAGGGGGCTGGGAACGAGCAGTACTTC
j_gene: TRBJ2-3; d_gene: .; len: 14; v_gene: TRBV4-1; abundance: .; CDR3aa: CASSRTGRTDTQYF; CDR3nt: TGCGCCAGCAGCCGCACAGGGCGGACAGATACGCAGTATTTT
j_gene: TRBJ2-7; d_gene: TRBD1; len: 14; v_gene: TRBV7-2; abundance: .; CDR3aa: CASSLTTGRYEQYF; CDR3nt: TGTGCCAGCAGCTTAACGACAGGGAGATACGAGCAGTACTTC
j_gene: TRBJ1-1; d_gene: TRBD1; len: 12; v_gene: TRBV9; abundance: .; CDR3aa: CASSGGDREAFF; CDR3nt: TGTGCCAGCAGCGGAGGGGACAGGGAAGCTTTCTTT
j_gene: TRBJ1-2; d_gene: .; len: 15; v_gene: TRBV28; abundance: .; CDR3aa: CASSPRGPADYGYTF; CDR3nt: TGTGCCAGCAGTCCGCGGGGCCCAGCAGACTATGGCTACACCTTC
j_gene: TRBJ2-3; d_gene: .; len: 15; v_gene: TRBV2; abundance: .; CDR3aa: CASSALAGGADTQYF; CDR3nt: TGTGCCAGCAGCGCCCTAGCTGGCGGCGCAGATACGCAGTATTTT
j_gene: TRBJ2-1; d_gene: TRBD2; len: 14; v_gene: TRBV7-8; abundance: .; CDR3aa: CASSELAGKGEQFF; CDR3nt: TGTGCCAGCAGCGAACTAGCGGGAAAGGGTGAGCAGTTCTTC
j_gene: TRBJ2-1; d_gene: .; len: 15; v_gene: TRBV28; abundance: .; CDR3aa: CASSPLGGSYNEQFF; CDR3nt: TGTGCCAGCAGTCCCTTAGGGGGATCCTACAATGAGCAGTTCTTC
j_gene: TRBJ1-2; d_gene: .; len: 15; v_gene: TRBV5-4; abundance: .; CDR3aa: CASSSDEGRAYGYTF; CDR3nt: TGTGCCAGCAGCTCGGACGAGGGGCGCGCCTATGGCTACACCTTC
j_gene: TRBJ1-4; d_gene: .; len: 15; v_gene: TRBV2; abundance: .; CDR3aa: CASSVMGGTNEKLFF; CDR3nt: TGTGCCAGCAGTGTAATGGGGGGAACTAATGAAAAACTGTTTTTT
j_gene: TRBJ1-1; d_gene: .; len: 12; v_gene: TRBV29-1; abundance: .; CDR3aa: CSVVVGSTEAFF; CDR3nt: TGCAGCGTTGTAGTCGGGTCCACTGAAGCTTTCTTT
j_gene: TRBJ1-5; d_gene: .; len: 12; v_gene: TRBV7-9; abundance: .; CDR3aa: CASSQGSEPQHF; CDR3nt: TGTGCCAGCAGCCAGGGGTCCGAGCCCCAGCATTTT
j_gene: TRBJ1-5; d_gene: .; len: 13; v_gene: TRBV30; abundance: .; CDR3aa: CAWSGQADQPQHF; CDR3nt: TGTGCCTGGAGCGGTCAGGCCGATCAGCCCCAGCATTTT
j_gene: TRBJ2-2; d_gene: TRBD2; len: 16; v_gene: TRBV5-8; abundance: .; CDR3aa: CASSLALAGATGELFF; CDR3nt: TGTGCCAGCAGCTTGGCCTTAGCGGGGGCTACCGGGGAGCTGTTTTTT
j_gene: TRBJ2-7; d_gene: .; len: 15; v_gene: TRBV6-5; abundance: .; CDR3aa: CASSYSAGPSYEQYF; CDR3nt: TGTGCCAGCAGTTACTCGGCGGGCCCCTCCTACGAGCAGTACTTC
j_gene: TRBJ1-4; d_gene: .; len: 17; v_gene: TRBV7-8; abundance: few; CDR3aa: CASSSINRPGRSEKLFF; CDR3nt: TGTGCCAGCAGCTCGATAAATAGGCCCGGGAGGTCTGAAAAACTGTTTTTT
j_gene: TRBJ2-7; d_gene: .; len: 15; v_gene: TRBV7-8; abundance: once; CDR3aa: CASSLGQIPSYEQYF; CDR3nt: TGTGCCAGCAGCTTAGGGCAGATTCCCTCCTACGAGCAGTACTTC
j_gene: TRBJ2-3; d_gene: .; len: 14; v_gene: TRBV27; abundance: .; CDR3aa: CASSLRAVTDTQYF; CDR3nt: TGTGCCAGCAGTTTAAGAGCGGTCACAGATACGCAGTATTTT
j_gene: TRBJ2-1; d_gene: TRBD1; len: 19; v_gene: TRBV6-2/TRBV6-3; abundance: .; CDR3aa: CASSYPPRDSPGFYNEQFF; CDR3nt: TGTGCCAGCAGTTATCCCCCTAGGGACAGCCCCGGTTTCTACAATGAGCAGTTCTTC
j_gene: TRBJ2-7; d_gene: .; len: 16; v_gene: TRBV4-1; abundance: once; CDR3aa: CASSQGGGRGAYEQYF; CDR3nt: TGCGCCAGCAGCCAAGGCGGGGGAAGGGGGGCCTACGAGCAGTACTTC
j_gene: TRBJ2-2; d_gene: .; len: 15; v_gene: TRBV7-2; abundance: .; CDR3aa: CASSLVALNTGELFF; CDR3nt: TGTGCCAGCAGCTTAGTAGCCCTGAACACCGGGGAGCTGTTTTTT
j_gene: TRBJ1-4; d_gene: .; len: 13; v_gene: TRBV2; abundance: .; CDR3aa: CASLGTEVEKLFF; CDR3nt: TGTGCCAGCCTGGGGACGGAGGTCGAAAAACTGTTTTTT
j_gene: TRBJ2-7; d_gene: TRBD2; len: 14; v_gene: TRBV7-9; abundance: once; CDR3aa: CASSRAGGDYEQYF; CDR3nt: TGTGCCAGCAGCCGTGCGGGAGGGGACTACGAGCAGTACTTC
j_gene: TRBJ2-2; d_gene: .; len: 15; v_gene: TRBV28; abundance: .; CDR3aa: CASRPTALNTGELFF; CDR3nt: TGTGCCAGCAGGCCGACAGCTCTGAACACCGGGGAGCTGTTTTTT
j_gene: TRBJ2-7; d_gene: .; len: 15; v_gene: TRBV7-2; abundance: .; CDR3aa: CASSFLALSSYEQYF; CDR3nt: TGTGCCAGCAGTTTCCTAGCTCTAAGCTCCTACGAGCAGTACTTC
j_gene: TRBJ1-1; d_gene: .; len: 17; v_gene: TRBV11-2; abundance: .; CDR3aa: CASSLSFSNRDRTEAFF; CDR3nt: TGTGCCAGCAGCTTAAGCTTTAGTAACAGGGATCGCACTGAAGCTTTCTTT
j_gene: TRBJ2-1; d_gene: .; len: 17; v_gene: TRBV14; abundance: .; CDR3aa: CASSQDRGSSSYNEQFF; CDR3nt: TGTGCCAGCAGCCAAGATAGAGGCTCGAGCTCCTACAATGAGCAGTTCTTC
j_gene: TRBJ2-7; d_gene: TRBD1; len: 13; v_gene: TRBV15; abundance: .; CDR3aa: CATNNDRVGEQYF; CDR3nt: TGTGCCACCAACAATGACAGGGTGGGCGAGCAGTACTTC
j_gene: TRBJ2-7; d_gene: TRBD2; len: 14; v_gene: TRBV7-2; abundance: .; CDR3aa: CASSLLLAGSEQYF; CDR3nt: TGTGCCAGCAGCTTATTATTAGCGGGAAGCGAGCAGTACTTC
j_gene: TRBJ2-7; d_gene: TRBD1; len: 14; v_gene: TRBV5-4; abundance: .; CDR3aa: CASSLTGQVYEQYF; CDR3nt: TGTGCCAGCAGCTTGACGGGACAGGTCTACGAGCAGTACTTC